These T cell receptor beta chains were read from a single sample in a study of T cell repertoires in cytomegalovirus infection. Their antigens are not known. TCRdb re-derived calls from the reads in MiXCR, one entry per CDR3 protein. The table records roughly 920,000 distinct CDR3 sequences, around 32% of them present only once. Sequenced material: cultured CD8+ T cells from PBMCs, taken from culture after CMV antigen stimulation. The receptors originated from a human donor in good health (CMV status not recorded). Some clones in this sample may be carry-over from other donors' samples. Both conserved end residues are trimmed from each CDR3. A D gene is named only where the DNA matches it firmly.

J gene | D gene | V gene | CDR3 protein
TRBJ1-1 | . | TRBV19 | ASIKVTEAF
TRBJ2-1 | TRBD2 | TRBV20-1 | SARSGLGNEQF
TRBJ2-3 | TRBD2 | TRBV5-4 | ASSSLSGPSSTQY
TRBJ2-7 | . | TRBV6-1 | ASSERRGSYEQY
TRBJ2-1 | TRBD2 | TRBV4-2 | ASSQDGGAGYNEQF
TRBJ2-3 | . | TRBV19 | ASSNWDEVADTQY
TRBJ1-1 | . | TRBV6-2/TRBV6-3 | ASSYPPGPNTEAF
TRBJ1-1 | . | TRBV6-5 | ASSYFGEAF
TRBJ1-2 | . | TRBV2 | ASSEVLGANYGYT
TRBJ2-1 | . | TRBV5-6 | ASSLETGPTYNEQF